This TCR beta chain emerged from a study of monozygotic twins with inflammatory bowel disease (dated by TCRdb to between 2018 and 2020). About the study as a whole: A total of approximately 28 monozygotic twin pairs were included in the full study, comprising nine German pairs (four IBD-concordant, five IBD-discordant) and 19 IBD-discordant Danish pairs. Within discordant pairs, disease-associated traits were sought mainly by comparing IBD patients with their genetically identical healthy co-twins. Each individual had, on average, about 151 000 unique TCRalpha sequences and 181 000 unique TCRbeta sequences available for analysis.

An approximately 2.5 ml peripheral blood sample was drawn into PAXgene tubes per donor and stored at -80°C. Total RNA was isolated from whole blood with the PAXgene blood miRNA kit on an automated QIAcube, without T cell sorting. Peripheral blood from monozygotic twin pairs, either concordant or discordant for inflammatory bowel disease, underwent deep TCRalpha and TCRbeta repertoire profiling that used unique molecular barcoding. Smoking habits were recorded for all twin pairs, and individuals were classified as current, former or never smokers. General findings and caveats noted by the study authors: IBD patients shared fewer clonotypes with other individuals than healthy twins did, most markedly in patients showing signs of disease activity. Repertoire similarity did not differ between concordant and discordant twins, possibly due to limited statistical power. Background noise and inter-individual variability may have been introduced into the repertoires by the differing immunosuppressive treatments among patients. TCRbeta repertoire diversity, by inverse Simpson index, was decreased in IBD patients compared with their healthy co-twins. The analysis was unable to tell apart different T cell subtypes. No single strong signal or clonotype linked to IBD turned up in the results, so the idea that one exists was not supported.

Sequences SEHNR (CDR1) and FQNEAQ (CDR2) are obtained from the germline V gene (reference sequence). The CDR3 numbers 14 residues from cysteine through phenylalanine. There is no recorded DNA. Library preparation used 5' RACE. The input for every TCR library was 3,500 to 4,000 ng of total RNA. cDNA was synthesized with SMARTScribe reverse transcriptase in eight separate reactions per sample. During cDNA synthesis, unique molecular identifiers containing a 6-nucleotide sample barcode were introduced by template switching. Two nested PCRs of around 16 and 10 cycles amplified the TCRalpha and TCRbeta cDNA, and bead purification followed each PCR. Before amplification, the cDNA was treated with uracil DNA-glycosylase and purified using the QIAquick PCR purification kit. In the second PCR, Illumina TruSeq-compatible adapters and sample-specific barcodes were added. Library quality and concentration were assessed using TapeStation and Qubit, and about 5.2 ng of each library was pooled. Sequencing of the pooled libraries was done on an Illumina HiSeq2500 single-index Rapid Run using custom sequencing primers and 2 x 100 bp reads. Per the authors' processing: MiGEC version 1.2.6 was used for UMI-based consensus assembly, which corrected PCR and sequencing errors. MiXCR version 2.1.1 was used for V(D)J alignment, clonotype assembly and CDR3 extraction. To normalise gene usage, clonotype sharing and MAIT/NKT TCR abundance, the top 1000, 10 000 and 20 000 clonotypes in each sample were analysed. Diversity was computed as the inverse Simpson index with the vegan R package after downsampling to 27 000 UMIs. Paired Mann-Whitney U tests on discordant twin pairs were used, with Benjamini-Hochberg multiple-testing correction. TCRdb reprocessed the reads, so every CDR3 protein sequence counts as one entry and DNA is not shown. The V and J calls and clone size are TCRdb's, not the authors'. The sample table holds about 440,000 distinct CDR3 sequences. Approximately 2.4% of the sample is in the top ten clones.

About this clonotype: Its antigen is still unknown.

This chain is built from TRBV7-9 and TRBJ1-1; no DNA is available, so the TRBD1 call from TCRdb remains unchecked. Sequencing was carried out using blood. The clonotype was recovered from a human donor with ulcerative colitis or Crohn's disease, or a healthy co-twin of an affected twin (not recorded which). CDR3 sequence: CASSITGVATEAFF.